This T cell receptor beta chain was retrieved from a study of OX40 agonist ivuxolimab in advanced cancers. For the study at large: Mean age 60 years, range about 23 to 80; just over 80% male.

Points from the study as a whole: CD4+ and CD8+ blood T cells expanded clonally by week 6 at 0.1 to 3.0 mg/kg. Relative to CD4+ cells, CD8+ T cells on average had more expanded clones.

A word on this clone: Its antigen is still unknown.

The assay was immunoSEQ multiplex PCR, and TCRdb's table has in-frame clones only and misses some. The data contain about 42,000 clones, around 87% of them singletons. Germline CDR1 and CDR2: MNHNY and SVGAGI (reference sequence). Trimming removed 8 bases at V and 8 bases at J, with 12 bases between. The CDR3 has 11 amino acids. The clonotype originates from an adult with an advanced solid tumor such as melanoma, head and neck, liver or kidney cancer. Source: CD4+ or CD8+ T cells sorted from blood, taken in a trial of the OX40 agonist ivuxolimab. The rearrangement links TRBV6-6 to TRBJ1-1; maybe TRBD1 (5 bases). CDR3 loop: CASVGLGEAFF. The CDR3 DNA reads as TGTGCCAGCGTGGGACTGGGGGAAGCTTTCTTT.